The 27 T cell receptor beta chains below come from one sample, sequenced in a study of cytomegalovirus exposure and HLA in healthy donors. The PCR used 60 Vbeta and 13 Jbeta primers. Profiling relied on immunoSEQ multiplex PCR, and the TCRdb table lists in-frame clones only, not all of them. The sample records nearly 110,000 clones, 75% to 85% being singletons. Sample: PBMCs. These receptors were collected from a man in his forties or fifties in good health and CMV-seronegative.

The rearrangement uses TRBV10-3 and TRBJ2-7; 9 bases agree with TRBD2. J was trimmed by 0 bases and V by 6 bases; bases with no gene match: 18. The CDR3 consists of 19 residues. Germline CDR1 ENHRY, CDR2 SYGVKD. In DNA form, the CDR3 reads TGTGCCATCAGGGGAACGGGCGGGGGGGCCCCTTCTAGCTCCTACGAGCAGTACTTC. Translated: CAIRGTGGGAPSSSYEQYF.

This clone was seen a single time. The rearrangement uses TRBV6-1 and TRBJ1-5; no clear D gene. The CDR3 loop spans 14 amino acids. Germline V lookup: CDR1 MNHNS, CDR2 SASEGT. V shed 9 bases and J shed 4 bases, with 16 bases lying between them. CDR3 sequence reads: CASHGIAGNQPQHF. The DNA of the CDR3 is TGTGCCAGTCACGGGATCGCCGGGAATCAGCCCCAGCATTTT.

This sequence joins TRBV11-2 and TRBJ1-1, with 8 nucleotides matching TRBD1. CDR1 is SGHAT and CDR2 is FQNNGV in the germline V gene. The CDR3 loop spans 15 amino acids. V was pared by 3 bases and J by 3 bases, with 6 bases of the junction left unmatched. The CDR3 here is CASSFNTGGDTEAFF. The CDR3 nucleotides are TGTGCCAGCAGCTTCAATACAGGGGGGGACACTGAAGCTTTCTTT.

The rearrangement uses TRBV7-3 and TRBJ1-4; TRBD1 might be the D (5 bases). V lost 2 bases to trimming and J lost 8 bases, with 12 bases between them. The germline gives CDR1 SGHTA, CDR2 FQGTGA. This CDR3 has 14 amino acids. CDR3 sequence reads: CASSLGGAGEKLFF. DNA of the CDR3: TGTGCCAGCAGCTTAGGAGGGGCCGGAGAAAAACTGTTTTTT. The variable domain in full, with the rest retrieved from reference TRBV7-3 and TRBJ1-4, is GAGVSQTPSNKVTEKGKYVELRCDPISGHTALYWYRQSLGQGPEFLIYFQGTGAADDSGLPNDRFFAVRPEGSVSTLKIQRTERGDSAVYLCASSLGGAGEKLFFGSGTQLSVL.

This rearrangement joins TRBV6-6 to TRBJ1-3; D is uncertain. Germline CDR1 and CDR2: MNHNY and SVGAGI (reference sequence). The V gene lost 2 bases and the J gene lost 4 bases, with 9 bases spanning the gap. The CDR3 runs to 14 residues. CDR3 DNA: TGTGCCAGCAGTTACGAGGGTCTGGGAAACACCATATATTTT. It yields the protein CASSYEGLGNTIYF.

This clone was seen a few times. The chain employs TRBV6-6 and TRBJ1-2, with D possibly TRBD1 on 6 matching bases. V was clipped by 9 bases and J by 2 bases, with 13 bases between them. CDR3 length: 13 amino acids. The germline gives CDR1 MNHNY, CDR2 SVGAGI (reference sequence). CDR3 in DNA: TGTGCCAGTAACAGGGAAGGGAACTATGGCTACACCTTC. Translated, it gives CASNREGNYGYTF.

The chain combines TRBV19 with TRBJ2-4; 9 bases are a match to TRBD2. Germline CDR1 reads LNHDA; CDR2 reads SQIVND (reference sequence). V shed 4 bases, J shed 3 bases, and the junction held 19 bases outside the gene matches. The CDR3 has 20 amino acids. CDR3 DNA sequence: TGTGCCAGTAGTACCCCGATAGCGGGGGCCTCCAGTCAAGGCAAAAACATTCAGTACTTC. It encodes CASSTPIAGASSQGKNIQYF.

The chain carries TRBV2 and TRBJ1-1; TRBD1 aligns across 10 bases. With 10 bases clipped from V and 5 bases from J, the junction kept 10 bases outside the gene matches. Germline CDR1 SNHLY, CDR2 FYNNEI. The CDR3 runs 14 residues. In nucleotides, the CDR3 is TGTGCCAACGTACCGGGACAGGGGAGGACTGAAGCTTTCTTT. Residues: CANVPGQGRTEAFF.

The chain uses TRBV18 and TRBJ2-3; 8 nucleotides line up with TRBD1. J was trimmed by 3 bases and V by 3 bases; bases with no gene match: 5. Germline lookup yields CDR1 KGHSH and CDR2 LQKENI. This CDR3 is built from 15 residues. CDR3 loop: CASSPDRGGTDTQYF. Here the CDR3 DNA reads TGTGCCAGCTCACCCGACAGGGGTGGAACAGATACGCAGTATTTT.

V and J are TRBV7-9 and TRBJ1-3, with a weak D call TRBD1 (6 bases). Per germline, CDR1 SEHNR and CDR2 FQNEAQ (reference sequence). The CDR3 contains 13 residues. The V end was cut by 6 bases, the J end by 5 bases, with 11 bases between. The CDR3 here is CASRQGTRNTIYF. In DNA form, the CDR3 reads TGTGCCAGCAGACAGGGAACGAGAAACACCATATATTTT.

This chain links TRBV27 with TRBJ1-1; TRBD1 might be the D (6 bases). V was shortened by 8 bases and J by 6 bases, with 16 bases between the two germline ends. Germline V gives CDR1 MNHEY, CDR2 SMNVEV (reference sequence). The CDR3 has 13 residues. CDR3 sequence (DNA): TGTGCCAGCCTCCCGGGCAGGGGCGCTGAAGCTTTCTTT. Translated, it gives CASLPGRGAEAFF.

The CDR3, as DNA: TGCGCCAGCAGCTTGGACCCCTCGGGGGTAAATGGCTACACCTTC. Its translation is CASSLDPSGVNGYTF. The chain uses TRBV5-1 and TRBJ1-2; TRBD1 might be the D (5 bases). Germline CDR1 is SGHRS and CDR2 is YFSETQ. The CDR3 consists of 15 residues. The V gene lost 0 bases and the J gene lost 6 bases, with 15 bases spanning the gap.

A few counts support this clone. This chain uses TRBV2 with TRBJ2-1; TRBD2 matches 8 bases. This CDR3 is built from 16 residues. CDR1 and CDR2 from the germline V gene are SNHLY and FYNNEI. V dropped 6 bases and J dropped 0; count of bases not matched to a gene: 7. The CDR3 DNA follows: TGTGCCAGCAGACCCGGGGGGGGCAGCTCCTACAATGAGCAGTTCTTC. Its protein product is CASRPGGGSSYNEQFF.

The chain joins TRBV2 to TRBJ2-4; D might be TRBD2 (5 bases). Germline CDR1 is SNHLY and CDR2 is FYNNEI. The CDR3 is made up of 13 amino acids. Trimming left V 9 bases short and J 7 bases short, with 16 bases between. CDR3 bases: TGTGCCAGTTTGACTACGCTCGGGAACATTCAGTACTTC. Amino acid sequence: CASLTTLGNIQYF. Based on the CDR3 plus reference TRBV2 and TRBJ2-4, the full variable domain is EPEVTQTPSHQVTQMGQEVILRCVPISNHLYFYWYRQILGQKVEFLVSFYNNEISEKSEIFDDQFSVERPDGSNFTLKIRSTKLEDSAMYFCASLTTLGNIQYFGAGTRLSVL.

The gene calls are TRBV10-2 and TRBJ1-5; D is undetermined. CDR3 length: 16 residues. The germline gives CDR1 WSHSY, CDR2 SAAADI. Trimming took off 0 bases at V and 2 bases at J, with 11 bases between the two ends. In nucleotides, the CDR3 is TGCGCCAGCAGTGAGTCGGTAGAGGCGGGCAATCAGCCCCAGCATTTT. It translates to CASSESVEAGNQPQHF.

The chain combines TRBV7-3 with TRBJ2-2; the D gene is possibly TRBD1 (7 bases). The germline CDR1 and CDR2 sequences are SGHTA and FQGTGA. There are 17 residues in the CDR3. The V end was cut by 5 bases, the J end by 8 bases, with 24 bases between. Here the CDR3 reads CASSPRGGTVLAGELFF. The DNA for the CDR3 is TGTGCCAGCAGCCCTCGCGGAGGGACAGTTCTCGCTGGGGAGCTGTTTTTT.

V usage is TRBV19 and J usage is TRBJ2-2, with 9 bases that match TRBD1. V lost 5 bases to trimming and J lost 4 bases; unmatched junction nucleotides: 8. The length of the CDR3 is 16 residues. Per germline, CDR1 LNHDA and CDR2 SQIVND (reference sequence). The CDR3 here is CASSEGTGSGTGELFF. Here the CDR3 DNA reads TGTGCCAGTAGTGAAGGGACAGGGTCGGGCACCGGGGAGCTGTTTTTT.

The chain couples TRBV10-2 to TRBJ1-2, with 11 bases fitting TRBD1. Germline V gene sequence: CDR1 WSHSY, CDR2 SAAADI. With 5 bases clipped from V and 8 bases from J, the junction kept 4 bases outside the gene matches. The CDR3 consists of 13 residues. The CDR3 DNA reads TGCGCCAGCAGTCGGACAGGGGGCCACGGCTACACCTTC. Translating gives CASSRTGGHGYTF.

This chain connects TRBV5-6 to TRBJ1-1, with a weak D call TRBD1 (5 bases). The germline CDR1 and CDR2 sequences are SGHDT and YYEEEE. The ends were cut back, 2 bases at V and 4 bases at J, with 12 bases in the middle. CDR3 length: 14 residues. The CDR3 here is CASSFVGAFTEAFF. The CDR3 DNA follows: TGTGCCAGCAGCTTCGTAGGGGCTTTCACTGAAGCTTTCTTT.

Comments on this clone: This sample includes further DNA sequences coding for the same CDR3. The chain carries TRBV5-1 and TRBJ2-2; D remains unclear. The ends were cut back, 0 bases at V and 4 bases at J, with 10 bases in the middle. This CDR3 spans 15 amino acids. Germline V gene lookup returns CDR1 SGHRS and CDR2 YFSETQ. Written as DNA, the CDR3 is TGCGCCAGCAGCTTGGACCACGCGGCCACCGGGGAGCTGTTTTTT. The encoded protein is CASSLDHAATGELFF.

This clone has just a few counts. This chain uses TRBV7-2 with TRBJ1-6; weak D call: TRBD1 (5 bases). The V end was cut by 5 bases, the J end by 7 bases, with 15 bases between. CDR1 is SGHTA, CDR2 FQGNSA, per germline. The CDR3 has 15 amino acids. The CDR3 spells CASSGQGGSNSPLHF. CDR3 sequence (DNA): TGTGCCAGCAGCGGCCAGGGAGGGAGCAATTCACCCCTCCACTTT.

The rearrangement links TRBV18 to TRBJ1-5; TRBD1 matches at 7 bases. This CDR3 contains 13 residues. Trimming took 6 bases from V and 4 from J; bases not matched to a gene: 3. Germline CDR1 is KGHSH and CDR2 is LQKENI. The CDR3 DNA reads TGTGCCAGCTCCGGGACAGAAAATCAGCCCCAGCATTTT. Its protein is CASSGTENQPQHF.

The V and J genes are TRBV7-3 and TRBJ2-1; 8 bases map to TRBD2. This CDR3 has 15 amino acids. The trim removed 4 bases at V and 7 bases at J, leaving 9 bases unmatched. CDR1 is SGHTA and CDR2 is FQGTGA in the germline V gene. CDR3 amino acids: CASSSPGLETNEQFF. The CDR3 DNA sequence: TGTGCCAGCAGCTCTCCGGGACTAGAAACAAATGAGCAGTTCTTC. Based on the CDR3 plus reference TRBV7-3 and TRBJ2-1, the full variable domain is GAGVSQTPSNKVTEKGKYVELRCDPISGHTALYWYRQSLGQGPEFLIYFQGTGAADDSGLPNDRFFAVRPEGSVSTLKIQRTERGDSAVYLCASSSPGLETNEQFFGPGTRLTVL.

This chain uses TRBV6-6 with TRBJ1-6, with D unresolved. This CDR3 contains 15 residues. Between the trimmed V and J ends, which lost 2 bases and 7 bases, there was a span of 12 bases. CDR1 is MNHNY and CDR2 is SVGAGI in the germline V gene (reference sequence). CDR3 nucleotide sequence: TGTGCCAGCAGTTACGATACGACGGGGAATTCACCCCTCCACTTT. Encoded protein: CASSYDTTGNSPLHF.

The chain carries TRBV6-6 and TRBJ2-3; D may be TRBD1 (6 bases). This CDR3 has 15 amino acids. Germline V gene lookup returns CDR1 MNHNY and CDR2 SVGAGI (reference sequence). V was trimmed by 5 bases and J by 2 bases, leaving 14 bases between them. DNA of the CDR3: TGTGCCAGCAGTCTGGGACAATCTTACACAGATACGCAGTATTTT. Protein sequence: CASSLGQSYTDTQYF.

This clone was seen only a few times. CDR3: CASSVRGSGEKLFF. Written as DNA, the CDR3 is TGTGCCAGCAGCGTTCGGGGTAGCGGTGAAAAACTGTTTTTT. The J gene is TRBJ1-4, the V gene TRBV9, with D uncertain. The germline V gene encodes CDR1 SGDLS and CDR2 YYNGEE. V was cut by 2 bases and J by 7 bases, with 12 bases left in between. The CDR3 contains 14 residues.

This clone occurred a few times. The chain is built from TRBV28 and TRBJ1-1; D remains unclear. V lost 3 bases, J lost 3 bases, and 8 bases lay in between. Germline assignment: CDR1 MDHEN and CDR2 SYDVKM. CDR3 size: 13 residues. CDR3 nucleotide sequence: TGTGCCAGCAGTTTGAGGGTAGACACTGAAGCTTTCTTT. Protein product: CASSLRVDTEAFF.